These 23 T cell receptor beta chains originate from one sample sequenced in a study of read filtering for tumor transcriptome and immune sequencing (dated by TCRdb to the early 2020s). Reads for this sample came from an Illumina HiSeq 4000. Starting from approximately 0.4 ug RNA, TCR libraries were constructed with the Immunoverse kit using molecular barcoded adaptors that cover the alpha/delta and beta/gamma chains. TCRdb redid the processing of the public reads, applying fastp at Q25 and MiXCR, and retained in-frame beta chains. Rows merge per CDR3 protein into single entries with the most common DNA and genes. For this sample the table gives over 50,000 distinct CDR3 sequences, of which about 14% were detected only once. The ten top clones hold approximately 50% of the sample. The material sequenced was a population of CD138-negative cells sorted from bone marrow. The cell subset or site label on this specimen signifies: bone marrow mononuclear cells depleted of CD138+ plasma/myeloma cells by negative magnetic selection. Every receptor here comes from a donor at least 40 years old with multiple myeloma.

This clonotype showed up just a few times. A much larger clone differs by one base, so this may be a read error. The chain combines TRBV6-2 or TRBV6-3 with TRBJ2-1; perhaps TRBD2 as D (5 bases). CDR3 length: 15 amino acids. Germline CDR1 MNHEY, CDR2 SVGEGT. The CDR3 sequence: CACSYLSVPQEEQFF. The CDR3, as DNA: TGTGCCTGCAGTTACCTTAGCGTTCCGCAGGAGGAGCAGTTCTTC.

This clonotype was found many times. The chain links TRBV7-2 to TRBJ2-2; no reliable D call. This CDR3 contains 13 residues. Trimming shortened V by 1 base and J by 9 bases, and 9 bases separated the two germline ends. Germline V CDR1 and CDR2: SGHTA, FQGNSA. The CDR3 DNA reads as TGTGCCAGCAGCTTAGTATCGAACCGGGAGCTGTTTTTT. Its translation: CASSLVSNRELFF.

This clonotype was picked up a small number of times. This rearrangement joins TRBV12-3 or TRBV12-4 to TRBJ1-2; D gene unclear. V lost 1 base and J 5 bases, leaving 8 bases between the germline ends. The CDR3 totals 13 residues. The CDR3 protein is CASSLGTHYGYTF. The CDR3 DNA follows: TGTGCCAGCAGTTTAGGCACCCATTATGGCTACACCTTC.

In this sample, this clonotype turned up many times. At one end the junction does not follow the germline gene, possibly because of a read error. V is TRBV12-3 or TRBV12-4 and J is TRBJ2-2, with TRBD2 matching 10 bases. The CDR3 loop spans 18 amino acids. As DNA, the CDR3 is TGTGCCAGCAGTTTGGGACCCCTCACTAGCGGGAACCCCGGGGAGCTGTTTTTT. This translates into CASSLGPLTSGNPGELFF.

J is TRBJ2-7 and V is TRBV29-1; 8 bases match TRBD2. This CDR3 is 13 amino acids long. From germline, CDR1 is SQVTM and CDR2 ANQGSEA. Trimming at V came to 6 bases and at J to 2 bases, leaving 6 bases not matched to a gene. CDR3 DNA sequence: TGCAGCGTCCACACCGGGGGGGCCTACGAGCAGTACTTC. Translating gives CSVHTGGAYEQYF.

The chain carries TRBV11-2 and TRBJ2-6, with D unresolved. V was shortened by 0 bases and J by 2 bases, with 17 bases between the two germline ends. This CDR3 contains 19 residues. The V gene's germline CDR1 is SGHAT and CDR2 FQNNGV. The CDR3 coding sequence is TGTGCCAGCAGCTTAGAGGGTCGCAGGATGCCTCCTGGGGCCAACGTCCTGACTTTC. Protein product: CASSLEGRRMPPGANVLTF.

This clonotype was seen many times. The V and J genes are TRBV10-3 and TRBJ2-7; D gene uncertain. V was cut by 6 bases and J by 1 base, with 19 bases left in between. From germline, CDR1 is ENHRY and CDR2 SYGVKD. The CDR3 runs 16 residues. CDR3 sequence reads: CAISTTDRVGSYEQYF. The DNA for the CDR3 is TGTGCCATCAGCACTACAGATAGGGTTGGATCCTACGAGCAGTACTTC.

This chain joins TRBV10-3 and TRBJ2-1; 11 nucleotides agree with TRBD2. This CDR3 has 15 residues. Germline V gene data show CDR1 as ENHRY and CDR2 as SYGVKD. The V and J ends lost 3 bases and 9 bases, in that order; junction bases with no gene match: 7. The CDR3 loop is CAISDSGRAYAEQFF. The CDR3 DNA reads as TGTGCCATCAGTGATAGCGGGAGGGCCTATGCTGAGCAGTTCTTC.

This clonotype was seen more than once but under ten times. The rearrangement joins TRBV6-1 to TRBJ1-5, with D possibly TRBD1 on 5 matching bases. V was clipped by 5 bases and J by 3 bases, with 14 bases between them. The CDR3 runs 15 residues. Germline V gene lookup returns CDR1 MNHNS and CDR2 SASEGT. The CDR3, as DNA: TGTGCCAGCAGTTACGCTCCGGGGGTCAATCAGCCCCAGCATTTT. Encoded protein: CASSYAPGVNQPQHF.

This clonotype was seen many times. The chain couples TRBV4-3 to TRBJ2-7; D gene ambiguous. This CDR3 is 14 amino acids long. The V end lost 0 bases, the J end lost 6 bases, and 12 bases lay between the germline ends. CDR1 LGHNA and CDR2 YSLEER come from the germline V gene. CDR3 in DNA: TGCGCCAGCAGCCAAGACGGTGCAGGTGCCGAGCAGTACTTC. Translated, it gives CASSQDGAGAEQYF.

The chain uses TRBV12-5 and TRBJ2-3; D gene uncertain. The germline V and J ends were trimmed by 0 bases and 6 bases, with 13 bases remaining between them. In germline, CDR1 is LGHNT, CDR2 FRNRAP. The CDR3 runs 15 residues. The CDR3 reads CASGLVRAEFDTQYF. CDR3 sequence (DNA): TGTGCTAGTGGTTTGGTACGGGCGGAATTTGATACGCAGTATTTT.

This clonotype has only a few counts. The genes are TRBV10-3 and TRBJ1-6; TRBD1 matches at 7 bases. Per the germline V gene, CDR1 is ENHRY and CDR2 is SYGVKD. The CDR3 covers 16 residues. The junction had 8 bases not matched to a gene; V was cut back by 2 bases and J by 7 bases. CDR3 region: CAISEIIGQANSPLHF. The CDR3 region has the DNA TGTGCCATCAGTGAGATTATAGGACAGGCGAATTCACCCCTCCACTTT.

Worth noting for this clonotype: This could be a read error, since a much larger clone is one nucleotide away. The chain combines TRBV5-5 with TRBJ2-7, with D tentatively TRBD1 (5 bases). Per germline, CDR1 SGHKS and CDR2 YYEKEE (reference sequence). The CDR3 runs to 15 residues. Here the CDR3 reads CASGLNWGPSYEQYF. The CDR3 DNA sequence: TGTGCCAGCGGCTTGAATTGGGGCCCCTCCTACGAGCAGTACTTC.

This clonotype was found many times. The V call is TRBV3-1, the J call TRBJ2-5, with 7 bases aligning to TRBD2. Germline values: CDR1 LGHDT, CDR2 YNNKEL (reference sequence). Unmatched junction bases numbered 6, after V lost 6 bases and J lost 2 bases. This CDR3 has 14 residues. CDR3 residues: CASRQSGNQETQYF. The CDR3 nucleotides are TGTGCCAGCAGGCAGAGCGGGAATCAAGAGACCCAGTACTTC.

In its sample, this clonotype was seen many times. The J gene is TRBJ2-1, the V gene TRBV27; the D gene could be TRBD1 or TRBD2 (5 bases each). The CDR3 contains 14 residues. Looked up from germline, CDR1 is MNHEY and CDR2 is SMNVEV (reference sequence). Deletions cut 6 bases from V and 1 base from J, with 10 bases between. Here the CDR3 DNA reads TGTGCCAGCAGCGGGGACGGTTCCTACAATGAGCAGTTCTTC. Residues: CASSGDGSYNEQFF.

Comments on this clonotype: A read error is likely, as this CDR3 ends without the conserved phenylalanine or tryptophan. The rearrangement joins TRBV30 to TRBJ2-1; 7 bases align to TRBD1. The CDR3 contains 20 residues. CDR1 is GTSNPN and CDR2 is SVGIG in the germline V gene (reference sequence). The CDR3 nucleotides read TGTGCCTGGAGTGGAAACACGCCGGGACAGAGAAAGAGCTCCTATAATGAGCAGTTCTCC. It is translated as CAWSGNTPGQRKSSYNEQFS.

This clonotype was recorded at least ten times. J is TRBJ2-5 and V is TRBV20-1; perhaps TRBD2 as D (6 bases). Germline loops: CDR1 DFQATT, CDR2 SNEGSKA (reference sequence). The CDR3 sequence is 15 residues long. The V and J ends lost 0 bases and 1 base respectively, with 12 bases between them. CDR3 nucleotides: TGCAGTGCTAGAGATTTAGCGGAAATCCAAGAGACCCAGTACTTC. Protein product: CSARDLAEIQETQYF.

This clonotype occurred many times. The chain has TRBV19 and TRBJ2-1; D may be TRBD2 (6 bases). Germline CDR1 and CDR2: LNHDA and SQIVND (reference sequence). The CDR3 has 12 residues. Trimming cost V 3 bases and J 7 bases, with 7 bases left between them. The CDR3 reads CASSIRGNEQFF. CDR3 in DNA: TGTGCCAGTAGTATTCGGGGGAATGAGCAGTTCTTC.

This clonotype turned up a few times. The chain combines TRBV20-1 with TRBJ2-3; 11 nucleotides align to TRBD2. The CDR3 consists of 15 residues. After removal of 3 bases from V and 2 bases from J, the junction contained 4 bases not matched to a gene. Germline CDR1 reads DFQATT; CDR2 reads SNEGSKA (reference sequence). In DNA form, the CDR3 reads TGCAGTGCTAGGAAGACTAGCGGGGCCACAGATACGCAGTATTTT. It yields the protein CSARKTSGATDTQYF.

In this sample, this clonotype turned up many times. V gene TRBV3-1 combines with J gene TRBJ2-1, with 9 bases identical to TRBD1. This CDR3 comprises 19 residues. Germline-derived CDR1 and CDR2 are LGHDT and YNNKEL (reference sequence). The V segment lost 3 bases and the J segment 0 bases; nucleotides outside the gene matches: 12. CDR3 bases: TGTGCCAGCAGCCAGACCGGGACAGGGAGGATCCTCTCCTACAATGAGCAGTTCTTC. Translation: CASSQTGTGRILSYNEQFF.

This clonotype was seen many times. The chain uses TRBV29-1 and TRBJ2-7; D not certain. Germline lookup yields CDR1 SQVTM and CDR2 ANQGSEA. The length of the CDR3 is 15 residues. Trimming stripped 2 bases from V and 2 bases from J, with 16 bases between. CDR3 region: CSVESSDEFTYEQYF. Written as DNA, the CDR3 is TGCAGCGTTGAATCCTCCGATGAGTTCACCTACGAGCAGTACTTC.

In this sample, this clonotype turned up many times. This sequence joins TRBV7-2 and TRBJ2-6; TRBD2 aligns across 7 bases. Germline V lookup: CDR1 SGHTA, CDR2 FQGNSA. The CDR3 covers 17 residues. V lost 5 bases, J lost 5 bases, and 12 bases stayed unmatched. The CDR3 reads CASSPTAGLLRANVLTF. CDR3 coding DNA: TGTGCCAGCAGCCCGACGGCGGGACTATTAAGGGCCAACGTCCTGACTTTC.

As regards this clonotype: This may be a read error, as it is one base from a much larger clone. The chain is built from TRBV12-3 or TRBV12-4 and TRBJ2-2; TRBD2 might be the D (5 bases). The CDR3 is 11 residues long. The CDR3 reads CASERTGELSF. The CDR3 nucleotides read TGTGCCAGCGAGAGGACCGGGGAGCTGTCTTTT.